This TCR beta chain was sequenced in a study of human T cells and chemical hapten exposure. Study-level background: Diphenylcyclopropenone, dosed weekly to the scalp, was given to patients throughout the roughly 23-week study. After 6 days, upper back 0.01% DPC patch tests were scored. Patients, mostly women, had alopecia areata, alopecia totalis or alopecia universalis.

This CDR3 is built from 13 residues. Trimming shortened V by 2 bases and J by 3 bases, and 6 bases separated the two germline ends. Germline V gene sequence: CDR1 ENHRY, CDR2 SYGVKD. Time point indicated: patch test 2, 6 weeks after DPC sensitization. Treatment indicated: therapeutic diphenylcyclopropenone sensitization with weekly scalp DPC. The sample holds a few counts of this clonotype. A single record per CDR3 protein comes from TCRdb applying MiXCR to the RACE reads. Counted here are approximately 350,000 distinct CDR3 sequences, nearly 6.5% occurring once; the ten biggest clones make up around 6.1%.

The specimen was whole blood, collected in connection with sensitization to the hapten diphenylcyclopropenone (DPC). The rearrangement uses TRBV10-3 and TRBJ2-3; D is possibly TRBD2 (6 bases). The clonotype comes from a woman under 30 with alopecia areata. Some clones in this sample may be carry-over from other donors' samples. The DNA for the CDR3 is TGTGCCATCAGTGAGGGACTAACAGATACGCAGTATTTT. It yields the protein CAISEGLTDTQYF.